This T cell receptor (beta chain) was observed in a study of regulatory T cells in long-lasting Graves disease. V shed 0 bases and J shed 6 bases, with 21 bases lying between them. Per the germline V gene, CDR1 is DFQATT and CDR2 is SNEGSKA (reference sequence). The CDR3 contains 17 residues. As to time point: persistent/refractory GD, antithyroid drugs over 5 years with positive TRAb. PBMC RNA served as the TCR library source. In this cohort, patients came from an endocrinology department located in Xi'an, China. Regarding this clonotype: Its antigen is unidentified.

Construction of TCR beta libraries relied on iRepertoire HTBI primers and on Arm-PCR targeting CDR3 regions. Each CDR3 protein is one row after TCRdb ran MiXCR on the multiplex PCR reads. The table has roughly 430,000 distinct CDR3 sequences, roughly a fifth seen once. Overall study findings and caveats: The small sample size may have reduced accuracy.

This chain connects TRBV20-1 to TRBJ2-1; D is possibly TRBD2 (6 bases). The sample in question was peripheral blood mononuclear cells (PBMCs), obtained when the disease was refractory, from a patient treated with antithyroid drugs. The clonotype originates from a female donor with Graves disease. CDR3 DNA sequence: TGCAGTGCTAGAGATCCGCTGGGAGTGTCGGGAGTCAATGAGCAGTTCTTC. Its protein product is CSARDPLGVSGVNEQFF.